The entry below describes one TCR beta chain. The antigen is unknown. Other DNA sequences in the same sample also yield this CDR3. Sequencing used immunoSEQ multiplex PCR; TCRdb keeps in-frame clones, though not all of them. This table has about 54,000 clones, 80% to 90% appearing once. This entry is derived from a study of OX40 agonist ivuxolimab in advanced cancers. In the study overall: Ivuxolimab, which patients received intravenously every 2 weeks, was dosed at 0.01 to 10 mg/kg. General study results and limits: Those patients achieving a partial response at 0.1-3.0 mg/kg showed among the lowest clonal expansion. CD8+ T cells (on average) carried more expanded clones than CD4+ T cells. CD4+ and CD8+ blood T cells expanded clonally by week 6 at 0.1 to 3.0 mg/kg.

This CDR3 spans 12 amino acids. V was shortened by 3 bases and J by 5 bases, with 6 bases between the two germline ends. CDR1 is KGHSH, CDR2 LQKENI, per germline. The origin of this receptor is an adult with an advanced solid tumor such as melanoma, head and neck, liver or kidney cancer. The chain employs TRBV18 and TRBJ2-3, with D possibly matching TRBD1 (5 bases). The sequences come from CD4+ or CD8+ T cells sorted from blood, collected in a trial of the OX40 agonist ivuxolimab. CDR3 sequence: CASSPDRDTQYF. Written as DNA, the CDR3 is TGTGCCAGCTCACCCGACAGAGATACGCAGTATTTT.